This entry features one TCR beta chain sequence. The CDR3 is made up of 15 amino acids. Per the germline V gene, CDR1 is SGHDN and CDR2 is FVKESK. V was clipped by 1 base and J by 7 bases; unmatched bases: 8. The data were taken from a study of control samples from healthy donors and cancer patients. Here immunoSEQ multiplex PCR was the method, and the copy in TCRdb shows in-frame clones only, minus some. Counted here are around 130,000 clones, 89% occurring once; the ten biggest clones make up 40%. Sequencing was done on a sample of blood. The TCR originated in a man aged 45 to 65 in good health. The rearrangement links TRBV14 to TRBJ1-2, with 8 bases identical to TRBD1. The CDR3 reads CASSQASRGPSGYTF. DNA for the CDR3: TGTGCCAGCAGCCAAGCCTCCAGGGGGCCTTCTGGCTACACCTTC.